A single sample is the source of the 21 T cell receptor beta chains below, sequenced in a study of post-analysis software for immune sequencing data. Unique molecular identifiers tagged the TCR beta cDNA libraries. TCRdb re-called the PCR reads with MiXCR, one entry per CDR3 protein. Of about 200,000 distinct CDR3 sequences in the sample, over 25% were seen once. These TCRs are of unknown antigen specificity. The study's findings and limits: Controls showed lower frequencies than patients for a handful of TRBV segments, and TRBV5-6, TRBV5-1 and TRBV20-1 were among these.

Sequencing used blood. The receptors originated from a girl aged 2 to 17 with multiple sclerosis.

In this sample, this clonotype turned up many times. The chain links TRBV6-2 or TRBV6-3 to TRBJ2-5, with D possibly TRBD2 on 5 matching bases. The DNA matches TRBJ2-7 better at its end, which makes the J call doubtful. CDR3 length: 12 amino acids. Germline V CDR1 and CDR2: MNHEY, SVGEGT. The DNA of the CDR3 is TGTGCCACCTCCTATAGGGAGCGCGAGCAGTACTTC. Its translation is CATSYREREQYF.

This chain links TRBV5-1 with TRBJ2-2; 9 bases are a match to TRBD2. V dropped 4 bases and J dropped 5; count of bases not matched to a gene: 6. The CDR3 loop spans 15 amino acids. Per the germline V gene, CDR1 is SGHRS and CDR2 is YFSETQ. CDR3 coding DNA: TGCGCCAGCAGCGGAGGGACTAGCCGAACCGGGGAGCTGTTTTTT. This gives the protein CASSGGTSRTGELFF.

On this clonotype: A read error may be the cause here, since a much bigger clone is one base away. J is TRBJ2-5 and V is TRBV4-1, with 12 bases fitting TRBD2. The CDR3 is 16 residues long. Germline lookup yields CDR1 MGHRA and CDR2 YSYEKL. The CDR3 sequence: CAGSALAGGLQETQYF. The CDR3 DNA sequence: TGCGCCGGCAGCGCACTAGCGGGGGGCCTCCAAGAGACCCAGTACTTC.

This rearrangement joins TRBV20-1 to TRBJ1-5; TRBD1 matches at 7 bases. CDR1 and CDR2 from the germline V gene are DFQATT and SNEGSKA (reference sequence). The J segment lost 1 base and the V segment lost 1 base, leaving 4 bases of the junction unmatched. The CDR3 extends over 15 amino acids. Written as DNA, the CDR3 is TGCAGTGCTAGAGGCAGGGGGGGAAGCAATCAGCCCCAGCATTTT. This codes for CSARGRGGSNQPQHF.

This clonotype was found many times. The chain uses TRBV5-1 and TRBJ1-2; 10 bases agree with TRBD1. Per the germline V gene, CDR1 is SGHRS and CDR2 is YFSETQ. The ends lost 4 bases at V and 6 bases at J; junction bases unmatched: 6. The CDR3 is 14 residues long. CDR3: CASSRGTGEDGYTF. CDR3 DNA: TGCGCCAGCAGCCGGGGGACAGGGGAGGATGGCTACACCTTC.

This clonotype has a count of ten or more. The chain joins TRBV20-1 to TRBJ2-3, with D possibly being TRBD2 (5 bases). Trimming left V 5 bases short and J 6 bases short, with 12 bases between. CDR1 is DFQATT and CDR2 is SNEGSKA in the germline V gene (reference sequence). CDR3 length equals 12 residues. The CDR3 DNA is TGCAGTGCTGGACTGAGTGAGGATACGCAGTATTTT. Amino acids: CSAGLSEDTQYF.

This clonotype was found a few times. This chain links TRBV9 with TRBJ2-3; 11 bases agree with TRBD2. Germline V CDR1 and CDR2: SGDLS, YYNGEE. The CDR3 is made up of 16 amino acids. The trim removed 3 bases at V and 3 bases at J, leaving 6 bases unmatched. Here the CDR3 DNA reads TGTGCCAGCAGCGCTCGAATAGCGGGGGGGACAGATACGCAGTATTTT. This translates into CASSARIAGGTDTQYF.

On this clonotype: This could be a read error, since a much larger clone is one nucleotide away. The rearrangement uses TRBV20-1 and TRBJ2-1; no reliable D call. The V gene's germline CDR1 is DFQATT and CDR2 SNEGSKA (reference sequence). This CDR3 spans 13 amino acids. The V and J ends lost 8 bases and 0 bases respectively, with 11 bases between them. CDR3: CSTPLYSYNEQFF. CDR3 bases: TGCAGTACACCACTTTACTCCTACAATGAGCAGTTCTTC.

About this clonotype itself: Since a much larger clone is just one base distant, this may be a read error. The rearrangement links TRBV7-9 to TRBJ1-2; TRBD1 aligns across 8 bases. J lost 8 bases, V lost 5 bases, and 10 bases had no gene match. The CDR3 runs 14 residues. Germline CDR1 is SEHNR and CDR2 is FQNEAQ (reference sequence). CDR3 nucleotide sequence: TGTGCCAGCAGCCCTCACAGGGGGTTGGGCGGCTACACCTTC. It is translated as CASSPHRGLGGYTF.

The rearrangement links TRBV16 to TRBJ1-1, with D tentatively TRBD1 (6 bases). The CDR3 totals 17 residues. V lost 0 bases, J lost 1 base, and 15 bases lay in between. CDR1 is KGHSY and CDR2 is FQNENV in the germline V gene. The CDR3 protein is CASSQSAGGLENTEAFF. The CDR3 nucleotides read TGTGCCAGCAGCCAATCAGCGGGGGGGCTCGAGAACACTGAAGCTTTCTTT. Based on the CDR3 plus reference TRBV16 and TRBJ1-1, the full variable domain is GEEVAQTPKHLVRGEGQKAKLYCAPIKGHSYVFWYQQVLKNEFKFLISFQNENVFDETGMPKERFSAKCLPNSPCSLEIQATKLEDSAVYFCASSQSAGGLENTEAFFGQGTRLTVV.

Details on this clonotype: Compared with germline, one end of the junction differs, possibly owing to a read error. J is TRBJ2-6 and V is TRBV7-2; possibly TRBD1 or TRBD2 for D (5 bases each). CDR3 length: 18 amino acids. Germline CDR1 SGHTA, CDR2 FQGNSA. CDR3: CAGSLPGRASSGANVLTF. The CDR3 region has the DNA TGTGCCGGCAGCTTACCGGGACGGGCAAGCTCTGGGGCCAACGTCCTGACTTTC.

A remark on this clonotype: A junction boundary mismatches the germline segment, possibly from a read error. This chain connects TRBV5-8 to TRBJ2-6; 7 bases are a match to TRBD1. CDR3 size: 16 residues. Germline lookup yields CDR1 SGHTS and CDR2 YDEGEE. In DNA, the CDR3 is TGTGCCGGCAGCTTGGGACAGAGCTCTGGGGCCAACGTCCTGACTTTC. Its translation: CAGSLGQSSGANVLTF.

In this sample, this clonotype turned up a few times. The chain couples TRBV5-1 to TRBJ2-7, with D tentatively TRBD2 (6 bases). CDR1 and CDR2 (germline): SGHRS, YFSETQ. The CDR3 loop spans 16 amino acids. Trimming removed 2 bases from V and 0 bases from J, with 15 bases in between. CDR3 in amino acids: CASSLYLASSSYEQYF. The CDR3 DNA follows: TGCGCCAGCAGCTTATATCTAGCGTCGAGCTCCTACGAGCAGTACTTC.

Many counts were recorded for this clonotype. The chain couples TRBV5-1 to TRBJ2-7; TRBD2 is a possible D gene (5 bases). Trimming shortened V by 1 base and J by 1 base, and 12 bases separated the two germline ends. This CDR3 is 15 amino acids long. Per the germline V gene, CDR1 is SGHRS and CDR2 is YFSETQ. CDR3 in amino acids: CASSLNPRGSYEQYF. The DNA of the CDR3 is TGCGCCAGCAGCTTGAACCCTCGGGGTTCCTACGAGCAGTACTTC.

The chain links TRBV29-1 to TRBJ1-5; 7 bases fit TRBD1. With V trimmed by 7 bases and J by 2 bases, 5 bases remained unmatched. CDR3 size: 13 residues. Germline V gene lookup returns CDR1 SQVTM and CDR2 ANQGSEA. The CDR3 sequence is CSAGTAGNQPQHF. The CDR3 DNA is TGCAGCGCTGGGACAGCGGGCAATCAGCCCCAGCATTTT.

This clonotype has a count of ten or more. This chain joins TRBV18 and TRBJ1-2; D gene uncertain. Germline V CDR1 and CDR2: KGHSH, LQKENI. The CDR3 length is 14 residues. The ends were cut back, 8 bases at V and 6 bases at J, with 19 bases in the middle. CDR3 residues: CASHNGPTVNGYTF. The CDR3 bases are TGTGCCAGCCACAACGGTCCCACGGTTAATGGCTACACCTTC. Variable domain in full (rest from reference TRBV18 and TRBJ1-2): NAGVMQNPRHLVRRRGQEARLRCSPMKGHSHVYWYRQLPEEGLKFMVYLQKENIIDESGMPKERFSAEFPKEGPSILRIQQVVRGDSAAYFCASHNGPTVNGYTFGSGTRLTVV.

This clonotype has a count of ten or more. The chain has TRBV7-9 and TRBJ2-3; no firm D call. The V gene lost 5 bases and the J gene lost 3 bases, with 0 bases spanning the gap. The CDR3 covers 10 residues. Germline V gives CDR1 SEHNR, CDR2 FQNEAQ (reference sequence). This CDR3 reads CASSTDTQYF. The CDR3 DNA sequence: TGTGCCAGCAGCACAGATACGCAGTATTTT.

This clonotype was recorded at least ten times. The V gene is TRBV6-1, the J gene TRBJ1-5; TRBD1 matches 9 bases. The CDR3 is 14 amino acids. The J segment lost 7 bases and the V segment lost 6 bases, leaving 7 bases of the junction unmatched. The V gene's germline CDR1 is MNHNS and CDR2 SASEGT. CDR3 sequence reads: CASRPTGGDQPQHF. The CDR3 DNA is TGTGCCAGCAGACCCACAGGGGGCGACCAGCCCCAGCATTTT.

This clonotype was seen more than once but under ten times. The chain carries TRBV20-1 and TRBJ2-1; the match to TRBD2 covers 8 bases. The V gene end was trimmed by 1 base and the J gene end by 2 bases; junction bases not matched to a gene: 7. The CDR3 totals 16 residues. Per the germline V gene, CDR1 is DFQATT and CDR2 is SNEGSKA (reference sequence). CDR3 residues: CSARAWERGPYNEQFF. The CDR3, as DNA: TGCAGTGCTAGAGCGTGGGAGCGGGGGCCCTACAATGAGCAGTTCTTC.

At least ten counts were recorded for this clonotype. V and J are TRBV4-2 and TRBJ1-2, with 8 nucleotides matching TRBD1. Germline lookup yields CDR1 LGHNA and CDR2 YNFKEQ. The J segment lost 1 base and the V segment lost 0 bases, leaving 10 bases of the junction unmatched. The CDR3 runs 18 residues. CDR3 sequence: CASSQEGTGDYVNYGYTF. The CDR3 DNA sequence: TGTGCCAGCAGCCAAGAGGGGACAGGAGACTATGTTAACTATGGCTACACCTTC.

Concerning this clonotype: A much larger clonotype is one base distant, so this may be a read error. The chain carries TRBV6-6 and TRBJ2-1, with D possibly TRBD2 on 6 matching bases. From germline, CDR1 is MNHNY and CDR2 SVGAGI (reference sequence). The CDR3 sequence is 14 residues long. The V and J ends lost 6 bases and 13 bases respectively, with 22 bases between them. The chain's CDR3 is CASRPGTPQETQFF. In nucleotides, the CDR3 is TGTGCCAGCAGACCCGGGACTCCTCAAGAGACCCAGTTCTTC.